This T cell receptor beta chain is from a study of cytomegalovirus exposure and HLA in healthy donors. Notes on the study in general: Investigators reported 150 to 200 TCR beta chains as tied to cytomegalovirus.

Primers: 60 Vbeta forward and 13 Jbeta reverse. Sequenced by immunoSEQ multiplex PCR; TCRdb stores in-frame clones only, minus some. The data contain about 200,000 clones, around 64% of them singletons. V lost 4 bases, J lost 0 bases, and 12 bases lay in between. The CDR3 length is 16 residues. Germline values: CDR1 SGHNT, CDR2 YENEEA. As concerns this clone: What it recognizes is unknown.

Material: PBMCs. This TCR derives from a middle-aged man in good health and CMV-seropositive. The chain employs TRBV11-3 and TRBJ2-2, with D possibly being TRBD2 (6 bases). CDR3 nucleotides: TGTGCCAGCAGCTCCCGCGGGGAGCCGAACACCGGGGAGCTGTTTTTT. This gives the protein CASSSRGEPNTGELFF.